This TCR beta chain is drawn from a study of shared clonotypes between healthy human individuals. Turning to the study itself: Researchers assigned three CD4 naive, three CD4 memory, two CD8 naive and one CD8 memory plate to each donor.

Notes on the study in general: Few donors limited the genetic and exposure-history diversity represented.

Generated by immunoSEQ multiplex PCR, the TCRdb table keeps only in-frame clones and is missing some. The table has approximately 87,000 clones, 50% to 70% seen once. In germline, CDR1 is SGHAT, CDR2 FQNNGV. This CDR3 is 15 amino acids long. V shed 4 bases, J shed 6 bases, and the junction held 3 bases outside the gene matches. As concerns this clone: Antigen unknown.

The source material was memory CD8+ T cells sorted from blood. Regarding subset: CD45RO+ cells pooled with CCR7-negative TemRA cells. The chain combines TRBV11-2 with TRBJ2-2; 12 bases map to TRBD1. This sequence was found in a man younger than 45 in good health. The CDR3 DNA reads TGTGCCAGCAGCTCGGGACAGGGGGCATCCGGGGAGCTGTTTTTT. Its protein is CASSSGQGASGELFF.